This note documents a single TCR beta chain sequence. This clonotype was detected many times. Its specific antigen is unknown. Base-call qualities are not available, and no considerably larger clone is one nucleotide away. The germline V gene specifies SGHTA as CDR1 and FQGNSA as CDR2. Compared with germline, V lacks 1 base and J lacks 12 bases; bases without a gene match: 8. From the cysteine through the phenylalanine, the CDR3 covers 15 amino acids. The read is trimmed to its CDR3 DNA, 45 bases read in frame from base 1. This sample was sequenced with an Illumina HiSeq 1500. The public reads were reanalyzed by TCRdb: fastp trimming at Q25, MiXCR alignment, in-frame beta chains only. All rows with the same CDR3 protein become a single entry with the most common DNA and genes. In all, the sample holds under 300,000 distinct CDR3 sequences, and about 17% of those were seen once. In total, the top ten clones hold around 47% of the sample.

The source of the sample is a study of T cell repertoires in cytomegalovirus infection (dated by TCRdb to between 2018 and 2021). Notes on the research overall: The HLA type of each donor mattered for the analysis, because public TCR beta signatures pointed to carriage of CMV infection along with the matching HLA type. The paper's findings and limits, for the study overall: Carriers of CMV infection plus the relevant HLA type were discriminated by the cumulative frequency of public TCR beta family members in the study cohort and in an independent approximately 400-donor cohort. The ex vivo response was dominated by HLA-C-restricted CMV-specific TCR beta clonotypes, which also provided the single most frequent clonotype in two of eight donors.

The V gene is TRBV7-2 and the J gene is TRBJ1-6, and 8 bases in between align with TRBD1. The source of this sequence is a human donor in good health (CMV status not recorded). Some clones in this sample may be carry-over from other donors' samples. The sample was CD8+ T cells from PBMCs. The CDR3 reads CASSLVDREIQPLHF. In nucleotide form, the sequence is TGTGCCAGCAGCTTAGTGGACAGGGAAATTCAACCCCTCCACTTT.